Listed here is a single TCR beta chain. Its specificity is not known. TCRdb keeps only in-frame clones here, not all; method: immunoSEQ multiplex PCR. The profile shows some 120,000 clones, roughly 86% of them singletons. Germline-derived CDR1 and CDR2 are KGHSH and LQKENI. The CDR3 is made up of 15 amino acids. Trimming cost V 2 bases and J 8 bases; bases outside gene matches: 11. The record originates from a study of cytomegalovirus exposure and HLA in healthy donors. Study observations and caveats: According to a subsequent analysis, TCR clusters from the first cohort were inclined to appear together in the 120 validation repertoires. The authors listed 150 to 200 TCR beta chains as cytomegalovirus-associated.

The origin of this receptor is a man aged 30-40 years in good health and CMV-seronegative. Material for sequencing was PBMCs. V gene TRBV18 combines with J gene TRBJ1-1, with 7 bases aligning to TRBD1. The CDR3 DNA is TGTGCCAGCTCACCAAGGTTACAGGGGAGAGGAGAAGCTTTCTTT. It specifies CASSPRLQGRGEAFF.